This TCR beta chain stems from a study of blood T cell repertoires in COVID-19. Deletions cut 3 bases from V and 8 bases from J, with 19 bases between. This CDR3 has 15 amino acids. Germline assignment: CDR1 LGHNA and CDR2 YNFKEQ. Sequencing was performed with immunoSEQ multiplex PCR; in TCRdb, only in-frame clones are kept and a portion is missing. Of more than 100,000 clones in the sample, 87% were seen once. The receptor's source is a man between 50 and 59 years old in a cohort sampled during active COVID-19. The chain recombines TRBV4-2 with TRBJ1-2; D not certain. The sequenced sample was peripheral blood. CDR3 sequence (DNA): TGTGCCAGCAGCCACGCCCAAGATACCGGCGGAGGCTACACCTTC. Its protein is CASSHAQDTGGGYTF.